The clone carrying this TCR beta chain was seen more than once but under ten times. Its antigen is as yet unknown. Treatment noted: roughly ten-day PBMC culture with coronavirus spike peptide pools or control peptides (ViraFEST assay). There are 13 residues in the CDR3. Per the germline V gene, CDR1 is MDHEN and CDR2 is SYDVKM. V was trimmed by 6 bases and J by 1 base, leaving 9 bases between them. This specimen belongs to a study of vaccination and CD4 T cells after COVID-19. About the study: The peptides that stimulated the cells were overlapping spike peptides from SARS-CoV-2, HCoV-NL63, HCoV-OC43 and HCoV-229E.

An Oncomine TCR Beta short-read assay was used to sequence the DNA from cultured CD4+ T cells. TCRdb re-called the PCR reads with MiXCR, one entry per CDR3 protein. The sample has roughly 12,000 distinct CDR3 sequences, roughly 44% seen once; the top ten hold 15%. This clonotype was obtained from a human donor who had recovered from COVID-19. The rearrangement uses TRBV28 and TRBJ2-5; a possible D gene is TRBD1 (6 bases). Sequenced material: CD4+ T cells from blood, cultured in vitro. The CDR3 loop reads CASRGALQETQYF. The CDR3 nucleotides are TGTGCCAGCAGGGGGGCCCTCCAAGAGACCCAGTACTTC.